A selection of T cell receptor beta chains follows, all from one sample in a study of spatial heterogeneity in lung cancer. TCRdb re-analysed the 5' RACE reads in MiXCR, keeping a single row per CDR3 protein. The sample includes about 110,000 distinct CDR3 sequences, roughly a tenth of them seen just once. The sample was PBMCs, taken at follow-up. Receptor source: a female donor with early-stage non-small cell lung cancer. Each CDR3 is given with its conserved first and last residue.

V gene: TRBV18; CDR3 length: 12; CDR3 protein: CASSPKRWEQYF
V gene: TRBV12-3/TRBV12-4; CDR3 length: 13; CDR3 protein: CASSLRQTGELFF
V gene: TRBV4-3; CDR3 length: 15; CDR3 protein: CASSREGRQNTEAFF
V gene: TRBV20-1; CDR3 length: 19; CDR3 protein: CSASSLGQGTFTGNSPLHF
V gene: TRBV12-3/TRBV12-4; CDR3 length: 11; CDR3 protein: CASSYAADKFF
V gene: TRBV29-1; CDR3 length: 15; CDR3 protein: CSVEGWDGLNTEAFF
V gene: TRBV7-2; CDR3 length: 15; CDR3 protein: CASSFAPGNTDTQYF
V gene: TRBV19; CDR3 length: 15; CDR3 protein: CASVGTSGYQETQYF
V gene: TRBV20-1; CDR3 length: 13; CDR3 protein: CSARTGTGNTIYF
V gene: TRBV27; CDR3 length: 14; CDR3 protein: CASSTAGTGKRYTF
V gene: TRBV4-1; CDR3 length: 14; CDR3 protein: CASSQVGGRAEAFF
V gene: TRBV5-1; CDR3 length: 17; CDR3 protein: CASSLYIGRGVNTEAFF
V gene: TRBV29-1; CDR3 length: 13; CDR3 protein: CSGSTGFDQPQHF